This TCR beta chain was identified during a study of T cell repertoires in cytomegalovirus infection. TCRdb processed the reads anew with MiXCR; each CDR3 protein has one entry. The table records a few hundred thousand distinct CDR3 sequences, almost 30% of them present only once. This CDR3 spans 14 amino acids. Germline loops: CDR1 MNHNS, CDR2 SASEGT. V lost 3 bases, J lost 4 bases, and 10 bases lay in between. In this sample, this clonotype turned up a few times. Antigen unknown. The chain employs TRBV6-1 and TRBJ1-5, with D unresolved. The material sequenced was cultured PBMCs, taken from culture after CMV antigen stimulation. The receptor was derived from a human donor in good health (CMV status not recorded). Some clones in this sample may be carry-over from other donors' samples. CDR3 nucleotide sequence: TGTGCCAGCAGTGATGCACAGATTAATCAGCCCCAGCATTTT. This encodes CASSDAQINQPQHF.